This TCR beta chain was recovered during a study of blood T cell repertoires in COVID-19. For the study at large: Some COVID-19 samples were acute and others convalescent; all came from the United States, Italy and Spain.

Germline V gives CDR1 GTSNPN, CDR2 SVGIG (reference sequence). Germline trimming cut 2 bases from V and 4 bases from J; bases unmatched to any gene: 4. This CDR3 contains 14 residues. There are a few counts of this clone. Sequencing used immunoSEQ multiplex PCR; TCRdb keeps in-frame clones, though not all of them. The sample carries about 320,000 clones, 89% recorded once. This receptor was identified in a man in his 60s who had recovered from COVID-19. Sequenced sample: PBMCs or T cells enriched from blood (not recorded which). This chain connects TRBV30 to TRBJ2-2, with TRBD2 identical over 7 bases. CDR3 nucleotide sequence: TGTGCCTGGAGTTGGGGGAGGGTCACCGGGGAGCTGTTTTTT. It yields the protein CAWSWGRVTGELFF.